This T cell receptor (beta chain) was profiled in a study of OX40 agonist ivuxolimab in advanced cancers. In the study overall: Patients undergoing dose escalation presented with hepatocellular carcinoma, melanoma, renal cell or head and neck cancer.

Using immunoSEQ multiplex PCR, the repertoire was profiled, and TCRdb retains in-frame clones only, with some absent. Here the sample spans more than 65,000 clones, more than 70% being singletons. On this clone: Antigen: not known.

Findings and caveats of the study: Individuals who were partial responders at 0.1-3.0 mg/kg had clonal expansion that ranked among the lowest. Not determined was the antigen specificity of the expanded peripheral T cells. CD8+ T cells were the subset that, on average, had more expanded clones than CD4+.

Germline V gene lookup returns CDR1 MNHEY and CDR2 SVGAGI. Trimming cost V 3 bases and J 6 bases, with 6 bases left between them. The CDR3 is 12 amino acids. The sequencing used CD4+ or CD8+ T cells sorted from blood, collected in a trial of the OX40 agonist ivuxolimab. The chain combines TRBV6-5 with TRBJ2-1, with D hard to call. The clonotype was recovered from an adult with an advanced solid tumor such as melanoma, head and neck, liver or kidney cancer. The CDR3 protein is CASSYDLNEQFF. CDR3 nucleotide sequence: TGTGCCAGCAGTTATGACCTCAATGAGCAGTTCTTC.